This entry concerns a single T cell receptor beta chain. Given the absence of the conserved phenylalanine or tryptophan at the CDR3 end, a read error is likely. This CDR3 has 15 amino acids. The V segment lost 4 bases and the J segment 7 bases; nucleotides outside the gene matches: 12. Germline V CDR1 and CDR2: MGHRA, YSYEKL. No cell sorting was done before RNA was extracted from the tissue. A modified ARM-PCR protocol with three rounds of nested PCR amplified TCRbeta. One entry per CDR3 protein results from TCRdb running MiXCR on the multiplex PCR reads. There are more than 120,000 distinct CDR3 sequences in the sample; 60% to 70% occur only once, and 18% lies in the top ten. The data originate from a study of tumor and adjacent non-tumor tissue in lung cancer. Study context: Patients comprised about a dozen adenocarcinoma, a couple of squamous cell carcinoma and 1 small cell lung cancer.

This TCR came from a man aged 60-69 years with small cell lung cancer. Sequencing input: lung tumor tissue. The V call is TRBV4-1, the J call TRBJ1-2; TRBD1 agrees at 7 bases. The CDR3 sequence is CASSPGGQEVGGYTL. CDR3 sequence (DNA): TGCGCCAGCAGCCCAGGAGGACAGGAGGTGGGTGGCTACACCTTA.